The 2 T cell receptor beta chains below all came from one sample that was sequenced in a study of blood T cell repertoires in COVID-19. Measured with immunoSEQ multiplex PCR; TCRdb has only the in-frame clones, and not every one. This table holds around 120,000 clones, roughly 89% found once. Sample: peripheral blood. The source of these receptors is a woman aged 55-69 years with COVID-19, enrolled during active disease.

The sample holds a few counts of this clone. This chain links TRBV19 with TRBJ2-7; TRBD1 aligns across 7 bases. This CDR3 has 15 amino acids. J was trimmed by 5 bases and V by 3 bases; bases with no gene match: 10. Germline V gives CDR1 LNHDA, CDR2 SQIVND (reference sequence). DNA of the CDR3: TGTGCCAGTAGTATTGGACAGGCGGCGCCGGACGAGCAGTACTTC. It specifies CASSIGQAAPDEQYF.

This chain uses TRBV27 with TRBJ2-7; D is perhaps TRBD2 (5 bases). Trimming took off 2 bases at V and 3 bases at J, with 17 bases between the two ends. Germline CDR1 and CDR2: MNHEY and SMNVEV (reference sequence). This CDR3 has 16 amino acids. The CDR3 bases are TGTGCCAGCAGTTTAAAAGGAAGGGAACGGGGCTACGAGCAGTACTTC. Translated, it gives CASSLKGRERGYEQYF.